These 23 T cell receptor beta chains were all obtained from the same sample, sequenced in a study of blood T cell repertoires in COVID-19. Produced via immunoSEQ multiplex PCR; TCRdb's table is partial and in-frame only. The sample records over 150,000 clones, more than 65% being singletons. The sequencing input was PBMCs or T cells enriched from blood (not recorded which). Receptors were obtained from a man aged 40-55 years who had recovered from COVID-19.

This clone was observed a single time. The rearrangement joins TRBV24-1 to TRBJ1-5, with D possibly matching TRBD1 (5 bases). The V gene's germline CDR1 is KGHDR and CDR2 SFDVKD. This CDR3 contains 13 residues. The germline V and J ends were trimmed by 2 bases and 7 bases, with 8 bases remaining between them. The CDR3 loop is CATSDSEGQPQHF. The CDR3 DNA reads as TGTGCCACCAGTGATTCGGAGGGGCAGCCCCAGCATTTT.

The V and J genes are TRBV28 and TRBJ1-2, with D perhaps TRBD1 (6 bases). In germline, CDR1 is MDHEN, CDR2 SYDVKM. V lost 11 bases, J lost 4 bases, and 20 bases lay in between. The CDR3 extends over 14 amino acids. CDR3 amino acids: CAGLPKGGAYGYTF. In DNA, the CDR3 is TGTGCCGGTCTACCAAAGGGGGGGGCCTATGGCTACACCTTC.

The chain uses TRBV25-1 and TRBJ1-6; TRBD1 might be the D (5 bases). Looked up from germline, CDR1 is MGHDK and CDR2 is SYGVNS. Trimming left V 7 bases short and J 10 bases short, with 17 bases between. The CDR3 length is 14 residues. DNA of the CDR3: TGTGCCAGCACAGACGCAGGGTATGGGTCACCCCTCCACTTT. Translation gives CASTDAGYGSPLHF.

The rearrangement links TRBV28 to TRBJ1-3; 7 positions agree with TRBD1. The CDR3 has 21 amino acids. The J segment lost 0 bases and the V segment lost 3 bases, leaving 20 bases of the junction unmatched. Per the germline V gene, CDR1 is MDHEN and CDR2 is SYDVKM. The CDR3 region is CASSFLPGQAPLKFSGNTIYF. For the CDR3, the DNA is TGTGCCAGCAGTTTTCTCCCCGGACAGGCGCCTCTAAAATTCTCTGGAAACACCATATATTTT.

The CDR3 sequence: CASSGRGGRGSNQPQHF. As DNA, the CDR3 is TGTGCCAGCTCCGGGCGGGGGGGGCGCGGAAGCAATCAGCCCCAGCATTTT. The rearrangement joins TRBV5-8 to TRBJ1-5; D is perhaps TRBD1 (6 bases). Germline-derived CDR1 and CDR2 are SGHTS and YDEGEE. This CDR3 has 17 residues. The V end lost 7 bases, the J end lost 1 base, and 21 bases lay between the germline ends.

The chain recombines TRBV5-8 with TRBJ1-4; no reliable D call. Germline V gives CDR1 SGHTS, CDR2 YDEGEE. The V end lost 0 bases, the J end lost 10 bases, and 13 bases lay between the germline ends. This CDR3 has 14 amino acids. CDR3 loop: CASSLGTTARKLFF. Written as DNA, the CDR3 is TGTGCCAGCAGCTTGGGAACCACTGCTAGAAAACTGTTTTTT.

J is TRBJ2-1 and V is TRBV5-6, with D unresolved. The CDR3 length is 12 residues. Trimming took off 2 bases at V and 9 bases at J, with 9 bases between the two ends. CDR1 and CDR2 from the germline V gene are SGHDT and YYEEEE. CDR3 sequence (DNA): TGTGCCAGCAGCTTATCCAACTTTGAGCAGTTCTTC. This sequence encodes CASSLSNFEQFF.

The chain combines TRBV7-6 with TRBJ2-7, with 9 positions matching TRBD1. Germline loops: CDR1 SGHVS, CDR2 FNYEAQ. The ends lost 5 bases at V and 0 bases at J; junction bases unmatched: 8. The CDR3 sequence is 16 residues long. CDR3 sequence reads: CASSEGQGMHSYEQYF. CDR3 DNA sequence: TGTGCCAGCAGCGAGGGACAGGGCATGCACTCCTACGAGCAGTACTTC.

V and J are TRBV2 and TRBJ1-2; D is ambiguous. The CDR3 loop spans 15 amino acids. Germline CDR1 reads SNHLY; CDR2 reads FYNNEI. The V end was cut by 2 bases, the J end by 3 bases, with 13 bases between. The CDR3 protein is CASSEITDSHYGYTF. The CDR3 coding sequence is TGTGCCAGCAGTGAAATTACGGACTCCCACTATGGCTACACCTTC.

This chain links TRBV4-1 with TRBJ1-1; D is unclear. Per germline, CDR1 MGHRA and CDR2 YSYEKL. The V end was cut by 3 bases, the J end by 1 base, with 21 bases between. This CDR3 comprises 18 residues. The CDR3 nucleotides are TGCGCCAGCAGCCATTCCTTTTTACGACGGAGGAGGAACACTGAAGCTTTCTTT. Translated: CASSHSFLRRRRNTEAFF.

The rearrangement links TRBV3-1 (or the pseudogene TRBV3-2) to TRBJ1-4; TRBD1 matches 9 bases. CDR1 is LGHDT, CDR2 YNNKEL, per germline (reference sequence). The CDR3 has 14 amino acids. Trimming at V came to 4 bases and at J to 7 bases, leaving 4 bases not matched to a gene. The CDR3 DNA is TGTGCCAGCAGCCTGGGACAGGGCGGTGAAAAACTGTTTTTT. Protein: CASSLGQGGEKLFF.

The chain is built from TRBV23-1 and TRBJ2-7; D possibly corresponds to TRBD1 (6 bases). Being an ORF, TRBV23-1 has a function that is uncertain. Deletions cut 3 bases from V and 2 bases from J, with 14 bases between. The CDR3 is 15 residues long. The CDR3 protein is CASSHSRGWAYEQYF. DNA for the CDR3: TGCGCCAGCAGTCATTCCAGGGGATGGGCCTACGAGCAGTACTTC.

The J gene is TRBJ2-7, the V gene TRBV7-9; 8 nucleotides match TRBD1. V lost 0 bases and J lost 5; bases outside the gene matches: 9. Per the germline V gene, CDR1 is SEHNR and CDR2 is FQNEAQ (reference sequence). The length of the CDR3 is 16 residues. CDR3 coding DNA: TGTGCCAGCAGCTTAGCGGGACAGGCGATTGTGAACGAGCAGTACTTC. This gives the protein CASSLAGQAIVNEQYF.

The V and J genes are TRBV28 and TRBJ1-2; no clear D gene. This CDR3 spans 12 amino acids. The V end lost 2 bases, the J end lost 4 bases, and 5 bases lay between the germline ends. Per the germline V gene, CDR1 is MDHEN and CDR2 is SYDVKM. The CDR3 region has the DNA TGTGCCAGCAGTTTAAACGGCTATGGCTACACCTTC. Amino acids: CASSLNGYGYTF.

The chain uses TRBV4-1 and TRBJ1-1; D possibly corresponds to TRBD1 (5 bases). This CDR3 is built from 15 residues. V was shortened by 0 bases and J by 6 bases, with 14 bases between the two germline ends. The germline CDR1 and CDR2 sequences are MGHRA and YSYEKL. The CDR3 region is CASSQELSGIPEAFF. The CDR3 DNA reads TGCGCCAGCAGCCAAGAGCTTTCAGGGATCCCTGAAGCTTTCTTT.

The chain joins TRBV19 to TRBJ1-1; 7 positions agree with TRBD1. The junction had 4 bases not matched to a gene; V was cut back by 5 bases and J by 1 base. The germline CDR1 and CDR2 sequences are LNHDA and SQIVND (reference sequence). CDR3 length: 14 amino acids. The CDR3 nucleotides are TGTGCCAGTAGTGTTACAGGGGCGAACACTGAAGCTTTCTTT. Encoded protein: CASSVTGANTEAFF. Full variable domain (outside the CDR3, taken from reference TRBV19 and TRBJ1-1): DGGITQSPKYLFRKEGQNVTLSCEQNLNHDAMYWYRQDPGQGLRLIYYSQIVNDFQKGDIAEGYSVSREKKESFPLTVTSAQKNPTAFYLCASSVTGANTEAFFGQGTRLTVV.

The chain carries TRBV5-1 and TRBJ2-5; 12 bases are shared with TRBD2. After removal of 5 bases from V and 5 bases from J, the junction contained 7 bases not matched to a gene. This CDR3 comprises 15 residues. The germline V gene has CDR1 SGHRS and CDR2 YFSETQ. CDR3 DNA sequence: TGCGCCAGCAGTTACCGGACTAGCGGGGCGGAGACCCAGTACTTC. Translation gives CASSYRTSGAETQYF. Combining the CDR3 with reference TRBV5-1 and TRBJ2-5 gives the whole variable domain KAGVTQTPRYLIKTRGQQVTLSCSPISGHRSVSWYQQTPGQGLQFLFEYFSETQRNKGNFPGRFSGRQFSNSRSEMNVSTLELGDSALYLCASSYRTSGAETQYFGPGTRLLVL.

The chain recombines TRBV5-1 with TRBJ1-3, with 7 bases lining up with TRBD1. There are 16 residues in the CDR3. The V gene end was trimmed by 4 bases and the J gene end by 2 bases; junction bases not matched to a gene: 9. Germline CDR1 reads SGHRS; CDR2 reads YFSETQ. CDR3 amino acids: CASSQGQSGTGNTIYF. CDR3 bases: TGCGCCAGCAGCCAGGGACAGTCGGGGACTGGAAACACCATATATTTT.

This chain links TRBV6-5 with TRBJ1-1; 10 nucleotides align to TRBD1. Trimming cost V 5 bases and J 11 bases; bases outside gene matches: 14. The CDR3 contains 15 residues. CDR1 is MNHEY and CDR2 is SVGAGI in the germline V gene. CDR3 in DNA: TGTGCCAGCAGTACCACACAACGACAGGGGGCCCGGGCTTTCTTT. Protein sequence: CASSTTQRQGARAFF.

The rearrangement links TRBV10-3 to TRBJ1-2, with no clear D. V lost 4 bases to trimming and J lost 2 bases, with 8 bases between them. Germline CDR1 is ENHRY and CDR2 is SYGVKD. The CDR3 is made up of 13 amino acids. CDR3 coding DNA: TGTGCCATCAGTGGAGGCGGGAACTATGGCTACACCTTC. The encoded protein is CAISGGGNYGYTF.

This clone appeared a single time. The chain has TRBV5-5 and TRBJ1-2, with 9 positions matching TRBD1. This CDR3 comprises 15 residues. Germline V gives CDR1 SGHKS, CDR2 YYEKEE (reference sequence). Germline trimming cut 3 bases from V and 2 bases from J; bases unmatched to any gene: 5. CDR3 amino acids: CASSSSGTGNYGYTF. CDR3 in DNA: TGTGCCAGCAGCTCGTCCGGGACAGGGAACTATGGCTACACCTTC. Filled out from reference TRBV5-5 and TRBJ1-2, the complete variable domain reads DAGVTQSPTHLIKTRGQQVTLRCSPISGHKSVSWYQQVLGQGPQFIFQYYEKEERGRGNFPDRFSARQFPNYSSELNVNALLLGDSALYLCASSSSGTGNYGYTFGSGTRLTVV.

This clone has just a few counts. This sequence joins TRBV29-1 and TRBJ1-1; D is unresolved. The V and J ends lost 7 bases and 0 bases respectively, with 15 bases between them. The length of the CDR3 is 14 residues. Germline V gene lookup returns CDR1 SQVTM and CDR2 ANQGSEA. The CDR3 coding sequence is TGCAGCGGTACGCCGGTCACAGTGAACACTGAAGCTTTCTTT. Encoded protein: CSGTPVTVNTEAFF.

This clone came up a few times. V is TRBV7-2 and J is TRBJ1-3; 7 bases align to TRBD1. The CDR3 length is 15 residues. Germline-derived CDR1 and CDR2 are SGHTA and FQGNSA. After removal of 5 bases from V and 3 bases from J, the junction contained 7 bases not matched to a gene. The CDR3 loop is CASSRQGVRGNTIYF. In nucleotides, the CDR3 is TGTGCCAGCAGCCGTCAGGGGGTACGTGGAAACACCATATATTTT.